The rows below give T cell receptor beta chains drawn from one sample of a study of fetal regulatory T cell absence and autoimmunity. This table comes from immunoSEQ multiplex PCR, and its TCRdb copy is limited to in-frame clones, with some not included. Of roughly 95,000 clones in the sample, more than 70% were seen once. Specimen: pancreas tissue. The source is a male donor with IPEX syndrome. The CDR3 runs from the conserved cysteine through the conserved F or W. The order of the fields is D gene, clone size, J gene, V gene, CDR3 DNA, CDR3 protein. A D gene is named only where the DNA matches it firmly. Not all rows give a size; the values are once, few, many and, for expanded clones, a class.

>TRBD1|NA|TRBJ2-2|TRBV5-6
TGTGCCAGCAGCTTAAGACAGGGGGCGCTGGGCACCGGGGAGCTGTTTTTT
CASSLRQGALGTGELFF
>NA|NA|TRBJ2-3|TRBV10-2
TGCGCCAGCAGTCCTAGCACAGATACGCAGTATTTT
CASSPSTDTQYF
>NA|few|TRBJ1-2|TRBV5-5
TGTGCCAGCAGCCCCGTGAGGGGGATCCGGGGCTACACCTTC
CASSPVRGIRGYTF
>NA|NA|TRBJ2-7|TRBV4-1
TGCGCCAGCAGCCAATCGTTTTTTTCGCGGGATCGATTGTTTCACGAGCAGTACTTC
CASSQSFFSRDRLFHEQYF
>TRBD2|NA|TRBJ2-7|TRBV2
TGTGCCAGCAGTCCCCGACGGCGGGGGGACTACGAGCAGTACTTC
CASSPRRRGDYEQYF
>TRBD1|once|TRBJ2-2|TRBV4-1
TGCGCCAGCAGCCCCAATTGGTGGGGGACAGGGTCTCCCGGGGAGCTGTTTTTT
CASSPNWWGTGSPGELFF
>NA|once|TRBJ2-3|TRBV5-1
TGCGCCAGCAGCTTGGTCCCTCGAACTAGCACAGATACGCAGTATTTT
CASSLVPRTSTDTQYF
>TRBD2|NA|TRBJ2-7|TRBV7-6
TGTGCCAGCAGCTTAGCGGGGGGGTACGAGCAGTACTTC
CASSLAGGYEQYF
>NA|NA|TRBJ2-7|TRBV6-1
TGTGCCAGCAACGATGGCAGGGGCTACGAGCAGTACTTC
CASNDGRGYEQYF
>NA|few|TRBJ1-2|TRBV7-2
TGTGCCAGCAGCTTAGCCTCCGGGGGCCACTATGGCTACACCTTC
CASSLASGGHYGYTF
>TRBD1|few|TRBJ1-2|TRBV20-1
TGCAGTGCTACAGGGGGTTATGGCTACACCTTC
CSATGGYGYTF
>NA|NA|TRBJ2-2|TRBV15
TGTGCCACCAGCAGAGATGGTGCGCACGCCGGGGAGCTGTTTTTT
CATSRDGAHAGELFF
>NA|NA|TRBJ1-1|TRBV7-9
TGTGCCAGCAGCTTGGGCAGGTCCGAATGGTTCACTGAAGCTTTCTTT
CASSLGRSEWFTEAFF
>TRBD2|NA|TRBJ2-1|TRBV18
TGTGCCAGCTCACCAGAGCGGGGGGGCCATGAGCAGTTCTTC
CASSPERGGHEQFF
>TRBD1|NA|TRBJ1-2|TRBV29-1
TGCAGCGCCTACATCCGGGACAGGGGGCGCAAGGATGGCTACACCTTC
CSAYIRDRGRKDGYTF
>TRBD2|NA|TRBJ2-7|TRBV4-3
TGCGCCAGCAGCCACCATTTAGCGGGGAAGCTTGGGCAGTACTTC
CASSHHLAGKLGQYF
>TRBD2|NA|TRBJ2-7|TRBV7-6
TGTGCCAGCAGCTTTTCATTGCGGTCCAGCGGGGAATCCTACGAGCAGTACTTC
CASSFSLRSSGESYEQYF
>TRBD2|NA|TRBJ2-3|TRBV30
TGTGCCTGGAGTGTACACAGCGGGGGGGCCGGAGATACGCAGTATTTT
CAWSVHSGGAGDTQYF
>NA|few|TRBJ1-5|TRBV5-1
TGCGCCAGCAGCTTGTTCGGGGGTCAGCCCCAGCATTTT
CASSLFGGQPQHF
>NA|NA|TRBJ2-1|TRBV5-1
TGCGCCAGCAGCTCCCGGGACAAGGCCGCTCTTAGCTCCTACAATGAGCAGTTCTTC
CASSSRDKAALSSYNEQFF
>TRBD1|NA|TRBJ1-1|TRBV7-9
TGTGCCAGCAGCTCACCAACCGGGACAGGGGCGATGAACACTGAAGCTTTCTTT
CASSSPTGTGAMNTEAFF
>TRBD1|NA|TRBJ1-3|TRBV10-2
TGCGCCAGCGGACAGGGGGCGATTGGAAACACCATATATTTT
CASGQGAIGNTIYF
>TRBD2|NA|TRBJ2-2|TRBV5-1
TGCGCCAGCTGTCCCGGACTAGAGACCACCGGGGAGCTGTTTTTT
CASCPGLETTGELFF
>NA|NA|TRBJ2-7|TRBV30
TGTGCCTGGGACCGGGACTCCTACGAGCAGTACTTC
CAWDRDSYEQYF
>NA|few|TRBJ1-5|TRBV9
TGTGCCAGCAGCGTAGTACAGGTCAATCAGCCCCAGCATTTT
CASSVVQVNQPQHF
>TRBD1|once|TRBJ2-2|TRBV6-5
TGTGCCAGCAGTTACGGACAGGGGGCCGGGGAGCTGTTTTTT
CASSYGQGAGELFF
>NA|NA|TRBJ2-5|TRBV11-3
TGTGCCAGCAGATTGCGGGGTTTGCAAGAGACCCAGTACTTC
CASRLRGLQETQYF
>TRBD1|NA|TRBJ2-7|TRBV7-9
TGTGCCAGCAGCCCCCAACAGGGGGCCGTATACGAGCAGTACTTC
CASSPQQGAVYEQYF
>TRBD2|few|TRBJ2-1|TRBV7-2
TGTGCCAGCAGCTTAGCGGGAGGGCCGTACAATGAGCAGTTCTTC
CASSLAGGPYNEQFF
>TRBD2|NA|TRBJ2-3|TRBV11-3
TGTGCCAGCAGCACGACTAGCGGTGAGGGCACAGATACGCAGTATTTT
CASSTTSGEGTDTQYF
>TRBD1|NA|TRBJ2-7|TRBV15
TGTGCCACCAGCAGAGGGACAGGGTACGAGCAGTACTTC
CATSRGTGYEQYF
>TRBD2|NA|TRBJ2-7|TRBV5-8
TGTGCCAGCAGCCCCAGACTAGCGGGAGGGGGCGAGCAGTACTTC
CASSPRLAGGGEQYF
>NA|NA|TRBJ2-3|TRBV4-3
TGCGCCAGCAGCCAAGATATCGCCCGTCCCAAGGATACGCAGTATTTT
CASSQDIARPKDTQYF
>NA|NA|TRBJ1-3|TRBV21-1
TGTGCCAGCAGTGGATCTGGAAACACCATATATTTT
CASSGSGNTIYF
>NA|once|TRBJ2-5|TRBV10-3
TGTGCCATCAGTGATAATACAGGGCCCTTCCAAGAGACCCAGTACTTC
CAISDNTGPFQETQYF
>NA|NA|TRBJ1-6|TRBV4-1
TGCGCCAGCAGCCAAGGGGGCTCACCCCTCCACTTT
CASSQGGSPLHF
>TRBD1|NA|TRBJ1-2|TRBV6-5
TGTGCCAGCAGTTACGACGACAGGGGGTATGGCTACACCTTC
CASSYDDRGYGYTF
>TRBD1|NA|TRBJ2-7|TRBV5-6
TGTGCCAGCAGCCTAGGGACAGCGGAACACGGCGAGCAGTACTTC
CASSLGTAEHGEQYF
>TRBD1|NA|TRBJ1-2|TRBV13
TGTGCCAGCAGCTTACGCGACAGGGGGATGCCCTATGGCTACACCTTC
CASSLRDRGMPYGYTF
>TRBD2|NA|TRBJ2-4|TRBV19
TGTGCCACCCCCAAGCGGGGGGGCCGAACGAGGGCCAAAAACATTCAGTACTTC
CATPKRGGRTRAKNIQYF
>TRBD2|NA|TRBJ2-1|TRBV6-1
TGTGCCAGCAGTGAATTAGCGGGGTACAATGAGCAGTTCTTC
CASSELAGYNEQFF
>TRBD1|NA|TRBJ2-7|TRBV6-5
TGTGCCAGCAGTCGAGGTAGGGGACAGTACTACGAGCAGTACTTC
CASSRGRGQYYEQYF
>NA|NA|TRBJ1-5|TRBV4-3
TGCGCCAGCAGCCAAGATATCGGTCAGCCCCAGCATTTT
CASSQDIGQPQHF
>NA|NA|TRBJ2-3|TRBV5-6
TGTGCCAGCAGCGCATACAGCACAGATACGCAGTATTTT
CASSAYSTDTQYF
>TRBD2|NA|TRBJ2-1|TRBV7-6
TGTGCCAGCAGCTTAGAATGGCAGGGAGGGAAAAGTGAGCAGTTCTTC
CASSLEWQGGKSEQFF
>TRBD1|NA|TRBJ1-2|TRBV13
TGTGCCAGCAGCTATGACAGGGGGCAAGCAAATGGCTACACCTTC
CASSYDRGQANGYTF
>NA|few|TRBJ2-7|TRBV4-1
TGCGCCAGCAGCCAGCCGGGACGCTCCTACGAGCAGTACTTC
CASSQPGRSYEQYF
>NA|NA|TRBJ1-5|TRBV9
TGTGCCAGCAGCGTAGATACGTCATCACCCCAGCATTTT
CASSVDTSSPQHF
>TRBD2|NA|TRBJ2-1|TRBV5-6
TGTGCCAGCAGCTCCTCTCGGGCGGGAGGGGTGAATGAGCAGTTCTTC
CASSSSRAGGVNEQFF
>NA|NA|TRBJ1-1|TRBV6-6
TGTGCCAGCAGTGGACAAGGGGGAAGGAGGGACACTGAAGCTTTCTTT
CASSGQGGRRDTEAFF
>NA|NA|TRBJ2-2|TRBV6-1
TGTGCCACCATGGGGCTAGGAGGGGGGACCGGGGAGCTGTTTTTT
CATMGLGGGTGELFF
>NA|NA|TRBJ1-2|TRBV19
TGTGCCAGTAGTCTCTCCGGGGCCCTCTATGGCTACACCTTC
CASSLSGALYGYTF
>NA|NA|TRBJ2-1|TRBV11-2
TGTGCCAGCAGCTCCATGACAAAATACAATGAGCAGTTCTTC
CASSSMTKYNEQFF
>NA|few|TRBJ2-3|TRBV10-3
TGTGCCATCAGTGGCCCAGCGTTAAGGGCAGATACGCAGTATTTT
CAISGPALRADTQYF
>TRBD2|NA|TRBJ2-1|TRBV4-1
TGCGCCAGCACTATTATGGGACTAGCGGGAGGGAGGGACTACAATGAGCAGTTCTTC
CASTIMGLAGGRDYNEQFF